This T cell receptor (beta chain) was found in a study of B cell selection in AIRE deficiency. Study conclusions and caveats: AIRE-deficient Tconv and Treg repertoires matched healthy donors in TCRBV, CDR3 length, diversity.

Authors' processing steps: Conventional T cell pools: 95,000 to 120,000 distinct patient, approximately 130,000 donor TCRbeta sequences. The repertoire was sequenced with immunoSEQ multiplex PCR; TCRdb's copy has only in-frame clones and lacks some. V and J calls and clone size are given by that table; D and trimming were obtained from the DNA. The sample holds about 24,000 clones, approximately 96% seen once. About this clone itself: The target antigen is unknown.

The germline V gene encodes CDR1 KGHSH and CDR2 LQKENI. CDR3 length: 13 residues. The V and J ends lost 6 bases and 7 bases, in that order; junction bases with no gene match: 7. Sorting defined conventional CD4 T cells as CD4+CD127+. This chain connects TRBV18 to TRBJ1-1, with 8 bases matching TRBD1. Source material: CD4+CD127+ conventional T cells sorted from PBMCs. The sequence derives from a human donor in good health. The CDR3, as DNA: TGTGCCAGCTCCGGGACAGGTAGCGGTGAAGCTTTCTTT. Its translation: CASSGTGSGEAFF. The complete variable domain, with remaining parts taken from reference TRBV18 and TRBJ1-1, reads NAGVMQNPRHLVRRRGQEARLRCSPMKGHSHVYWYRQLPEEGLKFMVYLQKENIIDESGMPKERFSAEFPKEGPSILRIQQVVRGDSAAYFCASSGTGSGEAFFGQGTRLTVV.